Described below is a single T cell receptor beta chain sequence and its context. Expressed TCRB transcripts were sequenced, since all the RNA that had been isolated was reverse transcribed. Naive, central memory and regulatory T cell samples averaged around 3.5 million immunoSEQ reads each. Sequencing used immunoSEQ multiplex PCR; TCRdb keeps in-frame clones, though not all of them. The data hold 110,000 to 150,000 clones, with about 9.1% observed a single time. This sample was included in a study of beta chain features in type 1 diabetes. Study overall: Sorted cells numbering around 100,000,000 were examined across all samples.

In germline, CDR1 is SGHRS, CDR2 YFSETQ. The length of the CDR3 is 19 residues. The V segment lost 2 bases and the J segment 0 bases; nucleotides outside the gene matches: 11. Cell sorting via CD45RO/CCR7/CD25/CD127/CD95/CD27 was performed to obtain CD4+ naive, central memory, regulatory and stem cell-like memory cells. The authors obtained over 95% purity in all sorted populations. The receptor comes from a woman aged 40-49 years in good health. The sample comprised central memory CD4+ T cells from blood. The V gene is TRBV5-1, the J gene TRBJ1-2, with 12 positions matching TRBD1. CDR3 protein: CASSFRDRGRRRTNYGYTF. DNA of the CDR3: TGCGCCAGCAGCTTTCGGGACAGGGGGCGGAGAAGAACTAACTATGGCTACACCTTC. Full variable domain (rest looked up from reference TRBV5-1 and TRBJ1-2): KAGVTQTPRYLIKTRGQQVTLSCSPISGHRSVSWYQQTPGQGLQFLFEYFSETQRNKGNFPGRFSGRQFSNSRSEMNVSTLELGDSALYLCASSFRDRGRRRTNYGYTFGSGTRLTVV.